This T cell receptor (beta chain) was identified during a study of identical twins. The germline V gene has CDR1 MNHEY and CDR2 SVGAGI. CDR3 size: 18 residues. After removal of 2 bases from V and 0 bases from J, the junction contained 12 bases not matched to a gene. This clonotype was detected ten times or more. The antigen remains undetermined. Template switching created a universal primer site, and the cDNA included unique molecular identifiers. In TCRdb, the 5' RACE reads were re-called with MiXCR into one record per CDR3 protein. This sample yields nearly 900,000 distinct CDR3 sequences, of which roughly an eighth are seen a single time; 1.5% to 2% belongs to the top ten. Study outcomes and limitations: Memory repertoires showed no such pattern, whereas abundant cord blood beta clonotypes carried fewer insertions.

Separately, the same data were catalogued under a study of yellow fever vaccine responses in identical twins.

Sequenced sample: PBMCs. The TCR was taken from a woman aged 18-29 years in good health. J is TRBJ1-2 and V is TRBV6-5; the match to TRBD1 covers 7 bases. The DNA for the CDR3 is TGTGCCAGCAGTTACGGTCTAATGACAGGGACCACTAACTATGGCTACACCTTC. It translates to CASSYGLMTGTTNYGYTF.